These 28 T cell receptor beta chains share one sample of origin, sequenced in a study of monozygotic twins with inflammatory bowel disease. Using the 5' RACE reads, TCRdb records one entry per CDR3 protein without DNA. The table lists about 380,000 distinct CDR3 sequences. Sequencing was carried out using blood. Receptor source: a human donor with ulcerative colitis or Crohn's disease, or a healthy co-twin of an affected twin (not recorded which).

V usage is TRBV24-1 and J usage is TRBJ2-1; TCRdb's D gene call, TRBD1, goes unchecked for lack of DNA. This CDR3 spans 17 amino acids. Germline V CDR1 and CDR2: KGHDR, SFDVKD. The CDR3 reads CATSALTGDGSYNEQFF.

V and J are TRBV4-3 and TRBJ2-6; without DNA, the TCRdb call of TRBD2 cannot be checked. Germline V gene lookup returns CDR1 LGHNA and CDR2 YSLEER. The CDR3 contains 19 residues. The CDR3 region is CASSQDFEGWASGANVLTF.

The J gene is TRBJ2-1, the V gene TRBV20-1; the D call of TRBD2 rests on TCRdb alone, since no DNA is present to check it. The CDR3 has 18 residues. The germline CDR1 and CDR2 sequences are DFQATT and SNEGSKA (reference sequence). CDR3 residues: CSARVGTSWPRKINEQFF.

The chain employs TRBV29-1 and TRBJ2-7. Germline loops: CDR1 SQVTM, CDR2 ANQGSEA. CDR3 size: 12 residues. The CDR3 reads CSVTVDSYEQYF.

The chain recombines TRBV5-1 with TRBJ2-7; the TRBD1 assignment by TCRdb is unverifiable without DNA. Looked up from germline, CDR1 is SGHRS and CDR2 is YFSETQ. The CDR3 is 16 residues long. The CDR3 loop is CASSLTGTGGGYEQYF.

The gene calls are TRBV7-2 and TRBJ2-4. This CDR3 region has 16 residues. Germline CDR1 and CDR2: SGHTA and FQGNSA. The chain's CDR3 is CASSHSEMLAKNIQYF.

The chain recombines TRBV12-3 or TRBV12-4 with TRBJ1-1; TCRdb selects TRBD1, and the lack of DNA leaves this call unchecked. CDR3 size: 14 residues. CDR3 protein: CASTPGQGNTEAFF.

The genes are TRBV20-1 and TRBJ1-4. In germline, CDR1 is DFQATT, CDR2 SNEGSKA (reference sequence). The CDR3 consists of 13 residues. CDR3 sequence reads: CSARDPANEKLFF.

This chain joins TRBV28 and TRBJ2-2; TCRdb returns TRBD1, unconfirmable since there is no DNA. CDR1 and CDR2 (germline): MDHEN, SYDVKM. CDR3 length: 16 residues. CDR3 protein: CASSGQGARNTGELFF.

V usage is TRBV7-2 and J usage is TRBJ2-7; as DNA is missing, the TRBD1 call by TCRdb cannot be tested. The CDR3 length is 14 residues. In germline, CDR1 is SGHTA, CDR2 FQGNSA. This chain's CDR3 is CASSFAGVRYEQYF.

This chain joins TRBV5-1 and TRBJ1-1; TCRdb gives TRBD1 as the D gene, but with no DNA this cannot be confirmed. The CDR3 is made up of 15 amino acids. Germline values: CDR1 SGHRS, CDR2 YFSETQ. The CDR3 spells CASSLRRQGLTEAFF.

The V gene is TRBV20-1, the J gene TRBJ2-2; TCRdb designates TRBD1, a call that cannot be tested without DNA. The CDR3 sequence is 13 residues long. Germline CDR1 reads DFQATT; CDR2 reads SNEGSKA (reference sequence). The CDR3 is CSAGHSNTGELFF.

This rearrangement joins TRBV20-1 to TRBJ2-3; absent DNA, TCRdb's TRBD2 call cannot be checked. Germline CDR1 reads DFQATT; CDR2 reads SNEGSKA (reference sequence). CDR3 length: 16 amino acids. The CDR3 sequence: CSARDLTRGGTDTQYF.

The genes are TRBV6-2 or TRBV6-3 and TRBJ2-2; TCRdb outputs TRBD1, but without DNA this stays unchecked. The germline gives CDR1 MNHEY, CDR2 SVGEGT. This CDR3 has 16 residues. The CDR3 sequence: CATSDRDYANTGELFF.

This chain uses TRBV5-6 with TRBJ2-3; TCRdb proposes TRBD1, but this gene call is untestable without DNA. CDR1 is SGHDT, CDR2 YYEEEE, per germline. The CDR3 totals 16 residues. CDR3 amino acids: CASSLYTGHSTDTQYF. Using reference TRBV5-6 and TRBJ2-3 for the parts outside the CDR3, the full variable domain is DAGVTQSPTHLIKTRGQQVTLRCSPKSGHDTVSWYQQALGQGPQFIFQYYEEEERQRGNFPDRFSGHQFPNYSSELNVNALLLGDSALYLCASSLYTGHSTDTQYFGPGTRLTVL.

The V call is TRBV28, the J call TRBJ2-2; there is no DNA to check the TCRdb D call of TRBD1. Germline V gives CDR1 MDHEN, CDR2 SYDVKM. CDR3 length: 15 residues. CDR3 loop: CASSFEGQGTGELFF.

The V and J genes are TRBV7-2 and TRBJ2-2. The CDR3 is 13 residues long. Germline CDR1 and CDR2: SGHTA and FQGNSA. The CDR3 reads CARSRGNTGELFF. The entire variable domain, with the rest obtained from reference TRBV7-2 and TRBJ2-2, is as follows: GAGVSQSPSNKVTEKGKDVELRCDPISGHTALYWYRQSLGQGLEFLIYFQGNSAPDKSGLPSDRFSAERTGGSVSTLTIQRTQQEDSAVYLCARSRGNTGELFFGEGSRLTVL.

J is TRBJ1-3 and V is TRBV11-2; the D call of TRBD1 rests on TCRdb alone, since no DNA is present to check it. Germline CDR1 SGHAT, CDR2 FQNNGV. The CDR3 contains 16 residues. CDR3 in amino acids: CASRTGTGVGGNTIYF.

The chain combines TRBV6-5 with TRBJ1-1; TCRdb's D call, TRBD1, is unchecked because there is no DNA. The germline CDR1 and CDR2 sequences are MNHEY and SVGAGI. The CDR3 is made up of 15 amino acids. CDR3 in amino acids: CASSYQDSPNTEAFF.

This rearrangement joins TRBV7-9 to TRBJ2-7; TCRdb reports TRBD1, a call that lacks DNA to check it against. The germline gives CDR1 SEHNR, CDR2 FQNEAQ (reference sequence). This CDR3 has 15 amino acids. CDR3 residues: CASSLLRDRAVEQYF. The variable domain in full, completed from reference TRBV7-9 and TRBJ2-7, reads DTGVSQNPRHKITKRGQNVTFRCDPISEHNRLYWYRQTLGQGPEFLTYFQNEAQLEKSRLLSDRFSAERPKGSFSTLEIQRTEQGDSAMYLCASSLLRDRAVEQYFGPGTRLTVT.

The CDR3 protein is CASSQAGGAKNIQYF. This chain links TRBV4-1 with TRBJ2-4; TCRdb indicates TRBD1, and absent DNA this call remains unverified. CDR1 MGHRA and CDR2 YSYEKL come from the germline V gene. The CDR3 has 15 amino acids.

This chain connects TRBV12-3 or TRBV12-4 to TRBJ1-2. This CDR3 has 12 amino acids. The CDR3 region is CASHPRAGGYTF.

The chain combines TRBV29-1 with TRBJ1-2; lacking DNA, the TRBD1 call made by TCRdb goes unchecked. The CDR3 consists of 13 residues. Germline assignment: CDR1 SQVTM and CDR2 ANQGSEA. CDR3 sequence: CSVEVGLGYGYTF.

The CDR3 protein is CASSPEGTPNQPQHF. This rearrangement joins TRBV5-1 to TRBJ1-5. The CDR3 covers 15 residues. Germline lookup yields CDR1 SGHRS and CDR2 YFSETQ.

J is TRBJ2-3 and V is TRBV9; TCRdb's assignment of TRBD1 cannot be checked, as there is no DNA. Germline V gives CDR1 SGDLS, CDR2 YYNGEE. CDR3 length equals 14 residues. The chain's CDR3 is CASSVGAGTDTQYF.

The CDR3 reads CATSDPQDRGTDTQYF. The rearrangement links TRBV24-1 to TRBJ2-3; TCRdb's assignment of TRBD1 cannot be checked, as there is no DNA. Germline V CDR1 and CDR2: KGHDR, SFDVKD. The CDR3 spans 16 residues.

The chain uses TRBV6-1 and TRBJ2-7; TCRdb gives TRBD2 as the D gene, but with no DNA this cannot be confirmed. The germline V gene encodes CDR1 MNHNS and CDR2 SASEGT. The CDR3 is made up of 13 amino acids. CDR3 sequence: CASRPDWLYEQYF.

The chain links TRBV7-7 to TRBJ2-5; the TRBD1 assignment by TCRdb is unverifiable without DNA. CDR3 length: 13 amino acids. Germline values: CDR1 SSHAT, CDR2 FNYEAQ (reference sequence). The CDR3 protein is CASSFSGEETQYF.